The rows below give T cell receptor beta chains drawn from one sample of a study of T cell responses to AZD1222 COVID-19 vaccine. Data came from immunoSEQ multiplex PCR; TCRdb stores just in-frame clones and leaves some out. The table lists 50,000 to 65,000 clones, around 81% of them singletons. Sequenced material: peripheral blood, taken 28 days after the second AZD1222 dose. These receptors all stem from an adult who received the AZD1222 COVID-19 vaccine. Each CDR3 is given with its conserved first and last residue. The D gene is left open where the match is weak. Rows may omit the clone size; those that give it use once, few, many or a size class.

V gene	J gene	D gene	clone size	CDR3 DNA	CDR3 protein
TRBV6-5	TRBJ2-2	TRBD1	few	TGTGCCAGCTCCCTCCGACAGGGGAACACCGGGGAGCTGTTTTTT	CASSLRQGNTGELFF
TRBV19	TRBJ1-1	TRBD1	-	TGTGCCAGTACCTGGACAGGGGGCTACACTGAAGCTTTCTTT	CASTWTGGYTEAFF
TRBV3-1/TRBV3-2	TRBJ2-7	TRBD2	-	TGTGCCAGCAGGAGGGAGGGCGGGTACGAGCAGTACTTC	CASRREGGYEQYF
TRBV7-9	TRBJ2-5	-	once	TGTGCCAGCAGAACCACGTCGAATCAGCTATACCAAGAGACCCAGTACTTC	CASRTTSNQLYQETQYF
TRBV30	TRBJ2-5	-	-	TGTGCCTGGAGTGTAGAGGTGGCGGGGGAGACCCAGTACTTC	CAWSVEVAGETQYF
TRBV9	TRBJ1-4	TRBD1	-	TGTGCCAGCAGCTATGGTAGAGCAGGGGGAAGTGAAAAACTGTTTTTT	CASSYGRAGGSEKLFF
TRBV19	TRBJ2-7	TRBD2	-	TGTGCCAGTAGTACTAGCGGGAGTAATATCGGGGGGTCCTACGAGCAGTACTTC	CASSTSGSNIGGSYEQYF
TRBV7-2	TRBJ2-2	TRBD1	-	TGTGCCAGCAGCCCCATCCGACAGGGGGGCACCGGGGAGCTGTTTTTT	CASSPIRQGGTGELFF
TRBV20-1	TRBJ2-1	-	once	TGCAGTGCCCCTAGGGTCAATGAGCAGTTCTTC	CSAPRVNEQFF
TRBV5-1	TRBJ2-7	TRBD1	-	TGCGCCAGCAGCCCGGGGGACAGGGACCGGAACGAGCAGTACTTC	CASSPGDRDRNEQYF
TRBV7-3	TRBJ2-7	-	once	TGTGCCAGCAGTCCGGGACAAGGCTACGAGCAGTACTTC	CASSPGQGYEQYF
TRBV2	TRBJ2-3	TRBD2	once	TGTGCCAGCAGAGTCGGACTAGCGGGAGAACGTGATACGCAGTATTTT	CASRVGLAGERDTQYF
TRBV4-3	TRBJ1-6	-	-	TGCGCCAGCAGCCAAGAACAACGGGGACCAGATTCACCCCTCCACTTT	CASSQEQRGPDSPLHF
TRBV14	TRBJ2-4	TRBD1	once	TGTGCCAGCAGCCAAGATCTCCTACAGGGGCCCCTGGCCAAAAACATTCAGTACTTC	CASSQDLLQGPLAKNIQYF
TRBV5-1	TRBJ2-3	-	-	TGCGCCAACCGGGACGGCGAAACAGATACGCAGTATTTT	CANRDGETDTQYF
TRBV28	TRBJ2-1	TRBD2	-	TGTGCCAGCAGCTCTAGCGGGGGGGTGACCCATGAGCAGTTCTTC	CASSSSGGVTHEQFF
TRBV7-2	TRBJ2-5	-	once	TGTGCCAGCAGCCTGGGGGAGCGGGCCTCTGAAGAGACCCAGTACTTC	CASSLGERASEETQYF
TRBV9	TRBJ2-7	TRBD1	-	TGTGCCAGCAGCGTAGTTCGGACAGGGGTGTACGAGCAGTACTTC	CASSVVRTGVYEQYF
TRBV29-1	TRBJ1-2	TRBD1	-	TGCAGCGTTGAACATCGACAGGGGCATGGCTACACCTTC	CSVEHRQGHGYTF
TRBV6-5	TRBJ1-5	-	-	TGTGCCAGCAGCCCCATGCTTTATAGCAATCAGCCCCAGCATTTT	CASSPMLYSNQPQHF
TRBV21-1	TRBJ2-7	-	-	TGTGCCAGCCTCCCCACAGGTCAAGGCTCCTACGAGCAGTACTTC	CASLPTGQGSYEQYF
TRBV15	TRBJ1-6	-	-	TGTGCCACCAGCAGAGATAGAGACAGTGGTTCACCCCTCCACTTT	CATSRDRDSGSPLHF